The clone carrying this T cell receptor beta chain was recorded a few times. This sample was included in a study of blood T cell repertoires in COVID-19. The assay was immunoSEQ multiplex PCR, and TCRdb's table has in-frame clones only and misses some. Altogether around 150,000 clones are present, nearly 80% being singletons, with the ten largest covering around 2.9%. With V trimmed by 4 bases and J by 4 bases, 11 bases remained unmatched. In germline, CDR1 is SNHLY, CDR2 FYNNEI. CDR3 length equals 16 residues. Cohort 3 recovery required two negative PCRs, clearance, or symptom resolution. The chain couples TRBV2 to TRBJ1-2; the match to TRBD1 covers 8 bases. The sample taken for sequencing was PBMCs or T cells enriched from blood (not recorded which). This receptor was taken from a woman between 50 and 59 years old who had recovered from COVID-19. The CDR3 sequence is CASSGARGPPPYGYTF. The CDR3 nucleotides are TGTGCCAGCAGTGGGGCCAGGGGGCCCCCTCCCTATGGCTACACCTTC.